This passage covers 22 T cell receptor beta chains from one sample sequenced in a study of blood T cell repertoires in COVID-19. TCRdb's copy holds only in-frame clones and misses some; the assay was immunoSEQ multiplex PCR. The data show some 120,000 clones, with around 87% seen just once and 3% to 4% held by the top ten. Sequenced sample: peripheral blood. The receptors originated from a woman aged 60-75 years with acute or convalescent COVID-19.

This clone was picked up one time. The CDR3 region has the DNA TGCGCCAGCAGCTTGACCGGTCTACAAGAGACCCAGTACTTC. This translates into CASSLTGLQETQYF. The chain uses TRBV5-1 and TRBJ2-5; no definite D call. The CDR3 covers 14 residues. V lost 1 base and J lost 2, with 9 bases in between. The germline CDR1 and CDR2 sequences are SGHRS and YFSETQ.

V usage is TRBV19 and J usage is TRBJ1-1; D is possibly TRBD1 (5 bases). Trimming left V 4 bases short and J 10 bases short, with 25 bases between. CDR1 and CDR2 from the germline V gene are LNHDA and SQIVND (reference sequence). The CDR3 has 16 residues. CDR3 DNA sequence: TGTGCCAGTAGTACCCTTTCCCCTGGGGCTCAACAAGGAGCTTTCTTT. It is translated as CASSTLSPGAQQGAFF.

This clone was detected only once. The genes are TRBV6-1 and TRBJ1-4, with TRBD1 as a possible D gene (6 bases). The CDR3 is 14 residues long. Germline CDR1 is MNHNS and CDR2 is SASEGT. Between the trimmed V and J ends, which lost 3 bases and 7 bases, there was a span of 12 bases. The CDR3 loop reads CASSEGAGTEKLFF. DNA for the CDR3: TGTGCCAGCAGTGAGGGGGCTGGCACTGAAAAACTGTTTTTT.

The CDR3 sequence is CASQLGGFGANSPLHF. DNA for the CDR3: TGCGCCAGCCAGCTTGGAGGTTTCGGTGCCAATTCACCCCTCCACTTT. This chain uses TRBV5-1 with TRBJ1-6; D gene ambiguous. CDR3 length: 16 residues. V dropped 7 bases and J dropped 7 bases, with 21 bases sitting between them. Germline V CDR1 and CDR2: SGHRS, YFSETQ.

The chain carries TRBV19 and TRBJ1-1, with D maybe TRBD1 (5 bases). Trimming pared 5 bases from V and 5 bases from J, leaving 15 bases between. CDR1 and CDR2 (germline): LNHDA, SQIVND (reference sequence). The CDR3 is made up of 14 amino acids. Here the CDR3 reads CASSLAGGNTEAFF. In DNA form, the CDR3 reads TGTGCCAGTAGTCTCGCGGGGGGTAATACTGAAGCTTTCTTT.

The CDR3 bases are TGTGCCACCAGCAGAGGTACCCCTTCGGCAGCGTGGGGCTACACCTTC. This gives the protein CATSRGTPSAAWGYTF. The J gene is TRBJ1-2, the V gene TRBV15; D gene uncertain. The CDR3 is 16 residues long. V lost 1 base, J lost 8 bases, and 20 bases lay in between. Per the germline V gene, CDR1 is LNHNV and CDR2 is YYDKDF (reference sequence).

This clone has a handful of counts. The V and J genes are TRBV5-4 and TRBJ1-2, with a weak D call TRBD1 (5 bases). Germline lookup yields CDR1 SGHNT and CDR2 YYREEE (reference sequence). Trimming shortened V by 0 bases and J by 6 bases, and 15 bases separated the two germline ends. The CDR3 is 15 residues long. The CDR3 DNA sequence: TGTGCCAGCAGCTTGGCCGCTGTTGGGGGGGATGGCTACACCTTC. Residues: CASSLAAVGGDGYTF.

The genes are TRBV7-9 and TRBJ2-5; D ambiguous. In germline, CDR1 is SEHNR, CDR2 FQNEAQ (reference sequence). This CDR3 contains 14 residues. Trimming took off 0 bases at V and 4 bases at J, with 9 bases between the two ends. The DNA for the CDR3 is TGTGCCAGCAGCTTAGCGCTTGAGAGAGAGACCCAGTACTTC. It encodes CASSLALERETQYF.

The chain joins TRBV5-1 to TRBJ1-2; the D gene is possibly TRBD1 (5 bases). CDR3 length equals 15 residues. V lost 0 bases, J lost 8 bases, and 17 bases lay in between. Germline V lookup: CDR1 SGHRS, CDR2 YFSETQ. CDR3 in amino acids: CASSLAGIREDGYTF. As DNA, the CDR3 is TGCGCCAGCAGCTTGGCTGGGATCAGGGAGGACGGCTACACCTTC.

CDR3 bases: TGTGCCAGCAGTACCCTCGGGGTCAATTCACCCCTCCACTTT. Translated: CASSTLGVNSPLHF. The chain combines TRBV6-2 or TRBV6-3 with TRBJ1-6; D ambiguous. CDR3 size: 14 residues. Germline-derived CDR1 and CDR2 are MNHEY and SVGEGT. Trimming stripped 5 bases from V and 7 bases from J, with 12 bases between.

J is TRBJ2-3 and V is TRBV5-1, with unresolved D. The germline V and J ends were trimmed by 0 bases and 5 bases, with 7 bases remaining between them. The CDR3 is made up of 13 amino acids. Germline V gene sequence: CDR1 SGHRS, CDR2 YFSETQ. CDR3: CASSLAEVDTQYF. In nucleotides, the CDR3 is TGCGCCAGCAGCTTGGCCGAGGTAGATACGCAGTATTTT. Looking up the rest from reference TRBV5-1 and TRBJ2-3 gives the full variable domain: KAGVTQTPRYLIKTRGQQVTLSCSPISGHRSVSWYQQTPGQGLQFLFEYFSETQRNKGNFPGRFSGRQFSNSRSEMNVSTLELGDSALYLCASSLAEVDTQYFGPGTRLTVL.

The V gene is TRBV27, the J gene TRBJ2-7, with 14 positions matching TRBD2. Germline V lookup: CDR1 MNHEY, CDR2 SMNVEV (reference sequence). V shed 5 bases, J shed 7 bases, and the junction held 7 bases outside the gene matches. This CDR3 has 15 residues. The CDR3 nucleotides read TGTGCCAGCAGTCCAGGGACTAGCGGGAGAGGTGAGCAGTACGTC. Translated, it gives CASSPGTSGRGEQYV.

The chain combines TRBV28 with TRBJ1-6; a weak D match, TRBD1 (5 bases). Trimming shortened V by 2 bases and J by 9 bases, and 11 bases separated the two germline ends. Looked up from germline, CDR1 is MDHEN and CDR2 is SYDVKM. The CDR3 is 14 amino acids. CDR3 in DNA: TGTGCCAGCAGTTTAGGGCCCGGGGGTTCACCCCTCCACTTT. It specifies CASSLGPGGSPLHF. Complete variable domain (other parts from reference TRBV28 and TRBJ1-6): DVKVTQSSRYLVKRTGEKVFLECVQDMDHENMFWYRQDPGLGLRLIYFSYDVKMKEKGDIPEGYSVSREKKERFSLILESASTNQTSMYLCASSLGPGGSPLHFGNGTRLTVT.

This sequence joins TRBV19 and TRBJ2-3; 7 bases are shared with TRBD2. The germline V gene has CDR1 LNHDA and CDR2 SQIVND (reference sequence). This CDR3 contains 15 residues. Written as DNA, the CDR3 is TGTGCGTCTTCCCCCGGGGCGGGAGTTGCAGATACGCAGTATTTT. It codes for CASSPGAGVADTQYF. Drawing the rest from reference TRBV19 and TRBJ2-3, the complete variable domain is DGGITQSPKYLFRKEGQNVTLSCEQNLNHDAMYWYRQDPGQGLRLIYYSQIVNDFQKGDIAEGYSVSREKKESFPLTVTSAQKNPTAFYLCASSPGAGVADTQYFGPGTRLTVL.

V is TRBV3-1 (or the pseudogene TRBV3-2) and J is TRBJ2-5; D call uncertain. Trimming stripped 0 bases from V and 7 bases from J, with 15 bases between. This CDR3 contains 15 residues. CDR1 and CDR2 (germline): LGHDT, YNNKEL (reference sequence). CDR3 region: CASSQDPGYQVTQYF. The CDR3 coding sequence is TGTGCCAGCAGCCAAGACCCTGGGTACCAGGTGACCCAGTACTTC.

The chain has TRBV3-1 (or the pseudogene TRBV3-2) and TRBJ2-1, with a weak D call TRBD2 (6 bases). Germline assignment: CDR1 LGHDT and CDR2 YNNKEL (reference sequence). The CDR3 has 16 amino acids. V lost 5 bases, J lost 2 bases, and 16 bases lay in between. The CDR3 protein is CASSSSGTVTYNEQFF. DNA of the CDR3: TGTGCCAGCAGCAGCTCCGGGACTGTAACCTACAATGAGCAGTTCTTC.

V is TRBV6-5 and J is TRBJ2-3; 7 nucleotides line up with TRBD2. This CDR3 has 15 residues. Germline V gives CDR1 MNHEY, CDR2 SVGAGI. V lost 8 bases, J lost 5 bases, and 13 bases stayed unmatched. CDR3 sequence: CASAFAGAGGDTQYF. Here the CDR3 DNA reads TGTGCCAGCGCCTTTGCGGGAGCAGGTGGAGATACGCAGTATTTT.

The chain uses TRBV9 and TRBJ2-1; 9 bases align to TRBD2. Germline CDR1 and CDR2: SGDLS and YYNGEE. With V trimmed by 3 bases and J by 3 bases, 4 bases remained unmatched. This CDR3 region has 15 residues. The CDR3 loop reads CASSGGSGSYNEQFF. The CDR3 bases are TGTGCCAGCAGCGGAGGTAGCGGGAGCTACAATGAGCAGTTCTTC.

The gene calls are TRBV24-1 and TRBJ2-1; the match to TRBD1 covers 9 bases. CDR1 is KGHDR, CDR2 SFDVKD, per germline. V was pared by 4 bases and J by 3 bases, with 9 bases of the junction left unmatched. This CDR3 region has 17 residues. The DNA of the CDR3 is TGTGCCACCAGTGACTTGACCCGGACAGGGGACTACAATGAGCAGTTCTTC. This gives the protein CATSDLTRTGDYNEQFF.

The chain is built from TRBV5-1 and TRBJ2-1; TRBD1 might be the D (6 bases). Trimming removed 0 bases from V and 7 bases from J, with 11 bases in between. This CDR3 comprises 14 residues. The germline CDR1 and CDR2 sequences are SGHRS and YFSETQ. CDR3 sequence reads: CASSLGQVPNEQFF. Here the CDR3 DNA reads TGCGCCAGCAGCTTGGGACAGGTTCCAAATGAGCAGTTCTTC.

In its sample, this clone was seen once. The genes are TRBV18 and TRBJ1-2, with unresolved D. There are 17 residues in the CDR3. Germline V gene sequence: CDR1 KGHSH, CDR2 LQKENI. The V end lost 5 bases, the J end lost 4 bases, and 23 bases lay between the germline ends. This CDR3 is CASSTDYDTRPPYGYTF. The DNA for the CDR3 is TGTGCCAGCTCAACCGACTACGACACCCGGCCGCCCTATGGCTACACCTTC.

This clone occurred once. The rearrangement uses TRBV7-3 and TRBJ2-3; 9 nucleotides line up with TRBD2. This CDR3 region has 15 residues. The V and J ends lost 2 bases and 2 bases, in that order; junction bases with no gene match: 2. CDR1 is SGHTA, CDR2 FQGTGA, per germline. The CDR3, as DNA: TGTGCCAGCAGCTTAGCGGGAGGGCCCACAGATACGCAGTATTTT. Encoded protein: CASSLAGGPTDTQYF.